The 30 T cell receptor beta chains below all came from one sample that was sequenced in a study of cytomegalovirus exposure and HLA in healthy donors. The protocol was immunoSEQ multiplex PCR, while the TCRdb copy is restricted to in-frame clones and leaves out a portion. The data contain roughly 90,000 clones, roughly 92% of them singletons. Material: PBMCs. Receptors originate from a woman in her twenties or thirties in good health and CMV-seropositive.

This clone was detected once. This chain connects TRBV19 to TRBJ2-2, with D tentatively TRBD2 (6 bases). This CDR3 has 16 residues. Germline CDR1 is LNHDA and CDR2 is SQIVND (reference sequence). V lost 4 bases and J lost 6, with 18 bases in between. In DNA form, the CDR3 reads TGTGCCAGTAGTAAACCCGGGACTCAGGCGCCCGGGGAGCTGTTTTTT. Encoded protein: CASSKPGTQAPGELFF.

V is TRBV7-9 and J is TRBJ2-2, with 9 nucleotides matching TRBD2. The germline V gene encodes CDR1 SEHNR and CDR2 FQNEAQ (reference sequence). V trimming: 0 bases; J trimming: 3 bases; junction bases outside the gene matches: 8. The CDR3 extends over 18 amino acids. CDR3: CASSLATSGSLDTGELFF. The CDR3 DNA reads as TGTGCCAGCAGCTTAGCGACTAGCGGTAGTTTGGACACCGGGGAGCTGTTTTTT. Complete variable domain (other parts from reference TRBV7-9 and TRBJ2-2): DTGVSQNPRHKITKRGQNVTFRCDPISEHNRLYWYRQTLGQGPEFLTYFQNEAQLEKSRLLSDRFSAERPKGSFSTLEIQRTEQGDSAMYLCASSLATSGSLDTGELFFGEGSRLTVL.

The J gene is TRBJ2-3, the V gene TRBV4-3, with D tentatively TRBD2 (6 bases). This CDR3 spans 16 amino acids. In germline, CDR1 is LGHNA, CDR2 YSLEER. The V end was cut by 2 bases, the J end by 2 bases, with 14 bases between. CDR3 amino acids: CASSQFRDSYTDTQYF. Here the CDR3 DNA reads TGCGCCAGCAGCCAATTCCGGGACTCTTACACAGATACGCAGTATTTT.

The genes are TRBV7-9 and TRBJ1-2, with D possibly TRBD1 on 5 matching bases. Germline V lookup: CDR1 SEHNR, CDR2 FQNEAQ (reference sequence). V gave up 1 base and J gave up 2 bases, with 5 bases separating them. This CDR3 has 13 residues. This chain's CDR3 is CASSLEGNYGYTF. In nucleotides, the CDR3 is TGTGCCAGCAGCTTAGAGGGGAACTATGGCTACACCTTC.

The rearrangement uses TRBV6-5 and TRBJ1-2; D not resolved. The CDR3 has 14 residues. The V end lost 0 bases, the J end lost 0 bases, and 5 bases lay between the germline ends. Germline loops: CDR1 MNHEY, CDR2 SVGAGI. This CDR3 reads CASSYSTANYGYTF. The CDR3 nucleotides read TGTGCCAGCAGTTACTCCACAGCTAACTATGGCTACACCTTC.

Written as DNA, the CDR3 is TGTGCCAGCAGCCCCCTATGGGCGGGAGGAAGCAATGAGCAGTTCTTC. As protein: CASSPLWAGGSNEQFF. The V call is TRBV9, the J call TRBJ2-1; 8 bases match TRBD2. This CDR3 contains 16 residues. Germline V gene lookup returns CDR1 SGDLS and CDR2 YYNGEE. Germline trimming cut 4 bases from V and 6 bases from J; bases unmatched to any gene: 12.

In its sample, this clone was seen once. The V call is TRBV6-1, the J call TRBJ1-5; 7 bases line up with TRBD1. Trimming removed 10 bases from V and 6 bases from J; junction bases left unmatched: 15. This CDR3 region has 15 residues. Looked up from germline, CDR1 is MNHNS and CDR2 is SASEGT. The CDR3 reads CATSSPTGTGQPQHF. The CDR3 bases are TGTGCCACATCATCGCCGACAGGGACGGGTCAGCCCCAGCATTTT.

The chain couples TRBV5-1 to TRBJ1-1; 9 bases map to TRBD1. V gave up 4 bases and J gave up 6 bases; unmatched junction bases: 10. Germline CDR1 reads SGHRS; CDR2 reads YFSETQ. The CDR3 sequence is 15 residues long. The CDR3 sequence is CASSQSSTGGAEAFF. CDR3 in DNA: TGCGCCAGCAGCCAATCCTCGACAGGGGGGGCTGAAGCTTTCTTT.

The V gene is TRBV7-3, the J gene TRBJ2-1; weak D call: TRBD2 (6 bases). V was pared by 4 bases and J by 0 bases, with 13 bases between. From germline, CDR1 is SGHTA and CDR2 FQGTGA. The CDR3 contains 16 residues. Here the CDR3 reads CASSSSGRFSYNEQFF. In DNA, the CDR3 is TGTGCCAGCAGCTCCAGCGGGCGATTCTCCTACAATGAGCAGTTCTTC.

Notes on this clone: Other DNA sequences in this sample translate to the same CDR3. The chain carries TRBV6-5 and TRBJ1-1, with 7 bases aligning to TRBD1. CDR1 MNHEY and CDR2 SVGAGI come from the germline V gene. V trimming: 0 bases; J trimming: 0 bases; junction bases outside the gene matches: 1. The CDR3 has 15 residues. The chain's CDR3 is CASSYSTGVNTEAFF. In DNA form, the CDR3 reads TGTGCCAGCAGTTACTCCACAGGGGTGAACACTGAAGCTTTCTTT.

V is TRBV5-1 and J is TRBJ2-3; 11 bases map to TRBD2. This CDR3 has 16 amino acids. The J segment lost 3 bases and the V segment lost 4 bases, leaving 7 bases of the junction unmatched. Germline values: CDR1 SGHRS, CDR2 YFSETQ. In nucleotides, the CDR3 is TGCGCCAGCAGCACATTAGCGGGAGGGCAAACAGATACGCAGTATTTT. Amino acids: CASSTLAGGQTDTQYF.

The rearrangement joins TRBV6-5 to TRBJ1-1, with 7 bases aligning to TRBD1. The CDR3 is 15 residues long. The germline V gene encodes CDR1 MNHEY and CDR2 SVGAGI. Germline trimming cut 6 bases from V and 3 bases from J; bases unmatched to any gene: 10. The CDR3 here is CASRSDRAVDTEAFF. CDR3 in DNA: TGTGCCAGCAGATCCGACAGGGCAGTCGACACTGAAGCTTTCTTT.

This rearrangement joins TRBV6-5 to TRBJ1-2, with TRBD1 identical over 7 bases. CDR1 is MNHEY, CDR2 SVGAGI, per germline. V lost 2 bases, J lost 4 bases, and 1 base stayed unmatched. The CDR3 has 13 amino acids. CDR3 nucleotide sequence: TGTGCCAGCAGTTACGGACAGGCCTATGGCTACACCTTC. It codes for CASSYGQAYGYTF.

In regard to this clone: An end of the junction does not agree with germline; a read error may underlie this. V is TRBV19 and J is TRBJ2-2; D is possibly TRBD1 or TRBD2 (5 bases each). CDR3 size: 13 residues. Germline assignment: CDR1 LNHDA and CDR2 SQIVND (reference sequence). In DNA form, the CDR3 reads TGTGCCAGTAGCATAGGGGAGCCCGGGGAGCTGTTTTTT. Its translation: CASSIGEPGELFF. Supplemented by reference TRBV19 and TRBJ2-2, the full variable domain reads DGGITQSPKYLFRKEGQNVTLSCEQNLNHDAMYWYRQDPGQGLRLIYYSQIVNDFQKGDIAEGYSVSREKKESFPLTVTSAQKNPTAFYLCASSIGEPGELFFGEGSRLTVL.

The chain has TRBV4-2 and TRBJ1-1; weak D call: TRBD1 (6 bases). The CDR3 spans 13 residues. V lost 1 base and J lost 13, with 16 bases in between. Looked up from germline, CDR1 is LGHNA and CDR2 is YNFKEQ. In DNA, the CDR3 is TGTGCCAGCAGCCAAGGCCCCGGGACACCCTTTTTCTTT. It yields the protein CASSQGPGTPFFF.

The chain links TRBV7-2 to TRBJ2-3, with 8 bases matching TRBD2. The CDR3 contains 16 residues. V shed 5 bases, J shed 3 bases, and the junction held 10 bases outside the gene matches. CDR1 and CDR2 (germline): SGHTA, FQGNSA. The CDR3, as DNA: TGTGCCAGCAGCACTTTAGCGGGACTGATAACAGATACGCAGTATTTT. This gives the protein CASSTLAGLITDTQYF.

This rearrangement joins TRBV28 to TRBJ2-1; the D gene is possibly TRBD2 (7 bases). Germline CDR1 is MDHEN and CDR2 is SYDVKM. Trimming took off 3 bases at V and 7 bases at J, with 16 bases between the two ends. The CDR3 extends over 15 amino acids. This chain's CDR3 is CASSLLVGGQNEQFF. The CDR3 nucleotides read TGTGCCAGCAGTTTGTTGGTCGGGGGGCAAAATGAGCAGTTCTTC.

The rearrangement joins TRBV5-1 to TRBJ2-5; D not certain. CDR1 SGHRS and CDR2 YFSETQ come from the germline V gene. The CDR3 spans 13 residues. Trimming left V 0 bases short and J 1 base short, with 4 bases between. In nucleotides, the CDR3 is TGCGCCAGCAGCTTGGCGAGCCAAGAGACCCAGTACTTC. This translates into CASSLASQETQYF.

CDR3 region: CASSFPDSYEQYF. CDR3 sequence (DNA): TGTGCCAGCAGTTTCCCAGACTCCTACGAGCAGTACTTC. This chain links TRBV28 with TRBJ2-7, with D hard to call. The germline CDR1 and CDR2 sequences are MDHEN and SYDVKM. V lost 3 bases and J lost 0, with 6 bases in between. This CDR3 has 13 residues.

This clone was counted once. V usage is TRBV4-3 and J usage is TRBJ2-1, with 7 nucleotides matching TRBD1. Germline assignment: CDR1 LGHNA and CDR2 YSLEER. The trim removed 4 bases at V and 6 bases at J, leaving 9 bases unmatched. The CDR3 spans 15 residues. Here the CDR3 reads CASSLQGRQINEQFF. In DNA form, the CDR3 reads TGCGCCAGCAGCCTACAGGGGCGCCAAATCAATGAGCAGTTCTTC.

The chain couples TRBV7-3 to TRBJ2-7; 8 bases are shared with TRBD2. CDR3 length: 17 residues. The germline CDR1 and CDR2 sequences are SGHTA and FQGTGA. J lost 3 bases, V lost 1 base, and 11 bases had no gene match. The CDR3 protein is CASSLRISPAGDYEQYF. CDR3 DNA sequence: TGTGCCAGCAGCTTAAGGATATCCCCAGCGGGAGACTACGAGCAGTACTTC.

This clone was detected a few times. CDR3 sequence (DNA): TGTGCCTGGAGTGTACAGGTCAATCAGCCCCAGCATTTT. Its protein is CAWSVQVNQPQHF. The chain joins TRBV30 to TRBJ1-5; perhaps TRBD1 as D (5 bases). Trimming left V 0 bases short and J 3 bases short, with 6 bases between. This CDR3 has 13 amino acids. From germline, CDR1 is GTSNPN and CDR2 SVGIG (reference sequence).

The rearrangement uses TRBV5-6 and TRBJ2-5, with 9 bases matching TRBD2. The trim removed 1 base at V and 5 bases at J, leaving 15 bases unmatched. This CDR3 comprises 18 residues. Germline loops: CDR1 SGHDT, CDR2 YYEEEE. In DNA form, the CDR3 reads TGTGCCAGCAGCTTGCGTCCGACTAGCGGAAATGGGGCTGAGACCCAGTACTTC. Protein product: CASSLRPTSGNGAETQYF.

This sequence joins TRBV11-2 and TRBJ2-1; the match to TRBD2 covers 11 bases. V dropped 4 bases and J dropped 4; count of bases not matched to a gene: 15. CDR1 is SGHAT, CDR2 FQNNGV, per germline. CDR3 length equals 19 residues. CDR3 protein: CASSSRGLTSGETYNEQFF. For the CDR3, the DNA is TGTGCCAGCAGCTCCCGGGGGCTGACTAGCGGGGAAACTTACAATGAGCAGTTCTTC.

The V call is TRBV4-3, the J call TRBJ1-1, with D perhaps matching TRBD1 (6 bases). CDR3 size: 14 residues. CDR1 LGHNA and CDR2 YSLEER come from the germline V gene. Trimming left V 0 bases short and J 5 bases short, with 10 bases between. CDR3 DNA sequence: TGCGCCAGCAGCCAAGAACAGGGTGGGACTGAAGCTTTCTTT. Translation: CASSQEQGGTEAFF.

A single count supports this clone. The chain recombines TRBV6-5 with TRBJ2-1; tentatively, D is TRBD2 (5 bases). Germline V gene data show CDR1 as MNHEY and CDR2 as SVGAGI. V lost 2 bases and J lost 1, with 9 bases in between. CDR3 length: 15 amino acids. CDR3 loop: CASSYRGFSYNEQFF. The CDR3, as DNA: TGTGCCAGCAGTTACCGCGGGTTTTCCTACAATGAGCAGTTCTTC.

This chain links TRBV6-5 with TRBJ1-2; 7 bases match TRBD1. The CDR3 is 15 amino acids. Germline loops: CDR1 MNHEY, CDR2 SVGAGI. V lost 6 bases and J lost 2; bases outside the gene matches: 9. CDR3 nucleotide sequence: TGTGCCAGCAGGAAACAGGGGTTGCGAAACTATGGCTACACCTTC. It encodes CASRKQGLRNYGYTF.

This clone appeared once. The V gene is TRBV4-3, the J gene TRBJ1-2; possible D gene TRBD1, 5 bases. V was cut by 2 bases and J by 3 bases, with 10 bases left in between. CDR1 and CDR2 from the germline V gene are LGHNA and YSLEER. The length of the CDR3 is 14 residues. In nucleotides, the CDR3 is TGCGCCAGCAGCCAAACCGACAGTTACTATGGCTACACCTTC. This codes for CASSQTDSYYGYTF.

The rearrangement links TRBV7-9 to TRBJ2-3; no definite D call. Germline loops: CDR1 SEHNR, CDR2 FQNEAQ (reference sequence). V lost 1 base and J lost 2, with 10 bases in between. The CDR3 runs to 15 residues. CDR3 amino acids: CASSLGHSITDTQYF. CDR3 coding DNA: TGTGCCAGCAGCTTAGGTCACTCCATCACAGATACGCAGTATTTT.

This clone appeared once. The chain employs TRBV7-9 and TRBJ2-1; the D gene is possibly TRBD2 (6 bases). The V gene lost 5 bases and the J gene lost 10 bases, with 9 bases spanning the gap. There are 11 residues in the CDR3. Germline lookup yields CDR1 SEHNR and CDR2 FQNEAQ (reference sequence). In DNA, the CDR3 is TGTGCCAGCAGCGCCGGGGGAGAGCAGTTCTTC. It translates to CASSAGGEQFF.